These T cell receptor beta chains were read from a single sample in a study of identical twins. TCRdb reprocessed the 5' RACE reads via MiXCR and lists one record per CDR3 protein. The profile covers approximately 410,000 distinct CDR3 sequences, with approximately 17% appearing a single time and approximately 12% taken by the ten largest. The sequencing input was naive T cells sorted from blood. These receptors were taken from a man over 45 in good health. CDR3s include the opening cysteine and the closing phenylalanine or tryptophan. The D gene is left open where the match is weak. Clone size is not always given. Where it is, it says once, few, many or a class for expanded clones.

size	V	J	D	DNA	CDR3
.	TRBV5-5	TRBJ2-7	.	TGTGCCAGCAGCTTGGAGGCAGACCCCTACGAGCAGTACTTC	CASSLEADPYEQYF
many	TRBV20-1	TRBJ2-3	TRBD2	TGCAGTGGCGTCCGCCCTAGCGGGATAGCAGATACGCAGTATTTT	CSGVRPSGIADTQYF
many	TRBV10-3	TRBJ2-7	TRBD2	TGTGCCATCAGCAAACTAGCGGGGGGCTCCTACGAGCAGTACTTC	CAISKLAGGSYEQYF
.	TRBV28	TRBJ1-5	TRBD1	TGTGCCAGCAGTCCCCTGGGACAGGGGGGCAATCAGCCCCAGCATTTT	CASSPLGQGGNQPQHF
.	TRBV27	TRBJ2-5	TRBD1	TGTGCCAGCAGTTTCCGGACAGGGGGACGAGGGGAGACCCAGTACTTC	CASSFRTGGRGETQYF
many	TRBV7-2	TRBJ2-3	TRBD2	TGTGCCAGCAGCCCCCAGAGCGGGAGGAGCACAGATACGCAGTATTTT	CASSPQSGRSTDTQYF
once	TRBV15	TRBJ2-7	.	TGTGCCACCAAAACGGGACCAGACTACGAGCAGTACTTC	CATKTGPDYEQYF
.	TRBV6-2/TRBV6-3	TRBJ2-5	.	TGTGCCAGCAGTCACCGAGGTACCCAGTACTTC	CASSHRGTQYF
.	TRBV15	TRBJ2-1	TRBD2	TGTGCCACCAGCAGTAGCGGGGGCTCCTACAATGAGCAGTTCTTC	CATSSSGGSYNEQFF
few	TRBV5-6	TRBJ2-1	.	TGTGCCAGCAGCCCCCGGGTAGTTGGCAATGAGCAGTTCTTC	CASSPRVVGNEQFF
.	TRBV20-1	TRBJ1-6	.	TGCAGTGCTACTACAGGGTCTGCCCAAAATTCACCCCTCCACTTT	CSATTGSAQNSPLHF
few	TRBV20-1	TRBJ2-1	.	TGCAGTGCTAGCAGCCCTAGTACGTGGAATGAGCAGTTCTTC	CSASSPSTWNEQFF
few	TRBV6-5	TRBJ1-2	.	TGTGCCAGCAGTTACTCGGGAGGGGTCTATGGCTACACCTTC	CASSYSGGVYGYTF
.	TRBV28	TRBJ2-3	.	TGTGCCAGCAGATCATCGGTCTACACAGATACGCAGTATTTT	CASRSSVYTDTQYF
many	TRBV4-2	TRBJ2-2	.	TGTGCCAGCAGCCAAGAAGTCTGGGGTCGGGCCGGGGAGCTGTTTTTT	CASSQEVWGRAGELFF
few	TRBV6-2/TRBV6-3	TRBJ2-1	.	TGTGCCAGCAGTTACTCGATATCATCCCCTACCCCTGGCAGCAATGAGCAGTTCTTC	CASSYSISSPTPGSNEQFF